The rows below give T cell receptor beta chains drawn from one sample of a study of shared clonotypes between healthy human individuals. Measured with immunoSEQ multiplex PCR; TCRdb has only the in-frame clones, and not every one. This table holds approximately 1.9 million clones, 93% found once. The sequenced sample consisted of naive CD8+ T cells from PBMCs. These receptors all come from a man younger than 35 in good health. Some clones in this sample may be carry-over from other donors' samples. Each CDR3 is given with its conserved first and last residue. Size values are once, few and many counts, or a class for expanded clones, and some rows have none.

V	size	J	CDR3
TRBV7-6	-	TRBJ2-1	CASSSLTSGRRDEQFF
TRBV2	-	TRBJ2-3	CATHDNTDTQYF
TRBV28	once	TRBJ2-7	CASSFGPGGTYEQYF
TRBV7-9	-	TRBJ2-7	CASSRDGTYEQYF
TRBV7-5	-	TRBJ2-3	CVRSLIATTDTQYF
TRBV27	-	TRBJ2-2	CASSSRGSGDTGELFF
TRBV29-1	-	TRBJ2-1	CSPWILRVSYNEQFF
TRBV4-3	-	TRBJ1-1	CASSQDPSNEAFF
TRBV4-3	-	TRBJ1-4	CASSPLGETNEKLFF
TRBV14	-	TRBJ2-3	CASSQGAVTDTQYF
TRBV7-2	-	TRBJ1-5	CASSHGDWQPQHF
TRBV28	-	TRBJ2-1	CASSLWSRGATYNEQFF
TRBV14	-	TRBJ2-1	CASSLVAGVAYNEQFF
TRBV27	-	TRBJ2-2	CASSPWPPEVTGELFF
TRBV15	-	TRBJ2-7	CATSRDGESSYEQYF
TRBV19	-	TRBJ1-1	CASSTYFPEAFF
TRBV27	-	TRBJ2-7	CASSSGTGVGYEQYF